One and the same sample provided the 5 T cell receptor beta chains below, sequenced in a study of T cells in Graves' hyperthyroidism and ophthalmopathy. Regions amplified from RNA transcripts were the TCR beta CDR3 regions. HTBI primers were used for first-round RT-PCR of the TCR CDR3. In TCRdb, the multiplex PCR reads were re-called with MiXCR into one record per CDR3 protein. Of a few hundred thousand distinct CDR3 sequences listed, 15% were seen once; the top ten hold 30% to 35%. Sequencing was performed on blood. Receptor source: a woman in her 30s with Graves' hyperthyroidism.

This clonotype was detected many times. The DNA for the CDR3 is TGTGCCAGCAGTCGGGACAGGGGACCATGGGAGCAGTTCTTC. Translation gives CASSRDRGPWEQFF. The chain is built from TRBV12-3 or TRBV12-4 and TRBJ2-1; 10 positions match TRBD1. The V segment lost 5 bases and the J segment 10 bases; nucleotides outside the gene matches: 8. CDR3 length: 14 amino acids.

At least ten counts were recorded for this clonotype. CDR3 sequence reads: CAIMETVSMNTEAFF. CDR3 sequence (DNA): TGTGCCATCATGGAAACAGTTTCCATGAACACTGAAGCTTTCTTT. The chain couples TRBV10-3 to TRBJ1-1; D unclear. CDR3 length: 15 amino acids. The germline V gene encodes CDR1 ENHRY and CDR2 SYGVKD. The germline V and J ends were trimmed by 7 bases and 0 bases, with 15 bases remaining between them.

In this sample, this clonotype turned up many times. The chain's CDR3 is CASSLAGGRGETQYF. The CDR3 DNA sequence: TGTGCCAGCAGTCTAGCGGGAGGGCGTGGAGAGACCCAGTACTTC. The rearrangement uses TRBV2 and TRBJ2-5; TRBD2 matches 12 bases. V dropped 5 bases and J dropped 4; count of bases not matched to a gene: 5. Germline V gives CDR1 SNHLY, CDR2 FYNNEI. CDR3 length: 15 amino acids.

This clonotype was seen repeatedly, ten times or more. The chain has TRBV30 and TRBJ2-7, with D uncertain. CDR3 length equals 12 residues. CDR1 GTSNPN and CDR2 SVGIG come from the germline V gene (reference sequence). The V gene lost 4 bases and the J gene lost 1 base, with 8 bases spanning the gap. CDR3 region: CAWTLRSYEQYF. As DNA, the CDR3 is TGTGCCTGGACCTTACGGTCCTACGAGCAGTACTTC.

This clonotype occurred once. The J gene is TRBJ1-2, the V gene TRBV4-1; weak D call: TRBD1 (5 bases). V lost 0 bases, J lost 4 bases, and 6 bases lay in between. The CDR3 runs 13 residues. Per the germline V gene, CDR1 is MGHRA and CDR2 is YSYEKL. CDR3 in DNA: TGCGCCAGCAGCCAAGACAGGGCCTATGGCTACACCTTC. Protein sequence: CASSQDRAYGYTF.